The present T cell receptor (beta chain) was sequenced within a study of shared clonotypes between healthy human individuals. In its sample, this clone was seen once. Compared with germline, one end of the junction differs, possibly owing to a read error. Measured with immunoSEQ multiplex PCR; TCRdb has only the in-frame clones, and not every one. The top ten clones hold more than 0.95% of a sample with just over 2,000,000 clones, 85% to 95% of them seen once. The CDR3 loop spans 14 amino acids. Germline V lookup: CDR1 SGHRS, CDR2 YFSETQ. Positively selected for CCR7, the CD45RO-negative cells used as naive CD8 cells excluded terminally differentiated effector memory CD45RA+ cells.

The origin of this receptor is a man aged 18 to 29 in good health. V gene TRBV5-1 combines with J gene TRBJ1-2; 7 bases map to TRBD1. Sequencing was done on a sample of naive CD8+ T cells sorted from blood. The CDR3 DNA reads TGTGCCAGCAGCTTGTTCGGGCAGGGGGAAATCTACACCTTC. Translation: CASSLFGQGEIYTF.